This note documents a single T cell receptor (beta chain) sequence. No antigen is known for it. Method: immunoSEQ multiplex PCR; TCRdb's copy keeps in-frame clones and lacks some. The table records hundreds of thousands of clones, around 84% of them present only once. Treatment: some 19 received Ad26.COV2.S at low or high dose, single or two shots; about 5 received placebo; per-sample allocation not given. Collection of samples fell on day 63 after the first vaccine or placebo injection. SARS-CoV-2 spike from the Wuhan strain was encoded by the vaccine, an Ad26 vector. This sample is part of a study of Ad26.COV2.S vaccination and SARS-CoV-2 variants. Across the whole study: Into the muscle, Ad26.COV2.S was dosed once or twice, 56 days apart. Study results and limitations: Reported findings describe substantial breadth in spike-specific CD8+ and CD4+ T cell responses following vaccination.

CDR3 length: 14 residues. CDR1 is SGHDN, CDR2 FVKESK, per germline. V gave up 3 bases and J gave up 7 bases, with 16 bases separating them. This chain joins TRBV14 and TRBJ2-7; D unresolved. Here the sequenced sample was peripheral blood, taken in a trial of Ad26.COV2.S vaccine versus placebo. The receptor was derived from a person aged 18-65 years who received the Ad26.COV2.S COVID-19 vaccine or a placebo. CDR3 nucleotides: TGTGCCAGCAGCCATTCTTCCCGGAGAGGAGAGCAGTACTTC. Amino acids: CASSHSSRRGEQYF.